This T cell receptor beta chain was identified during a study of cytomegalovirus exposure and HLA in healthy donors. This CDR3 is 16 amino acids long. Per germline, CDR1 LGHNA and CDR2 YNFKEQ. Trimming cost V 0 bases and J 5 bases; bases outside gene matches: 10. Produced via immunoSEQ multiplex PCR; TCRdb's table is partial and in-frame only. The table has 150,000 to 200,000 clones, more than 75% seen once. What was sequenced was PBMCs. This chain joins TRBV4-2 and TRBJ2-7; 7 nucleotides match TRBD1. This sequence originates from a woman aged 18-35 years in good health and CMV-seronegative. For the CDR3, the DNA is TGTGCCAGCAGCCAAGATTATGGGGAAGGGGGCAACGAGCAGTACTTC. Protein: CASSQDYGEGGNEQYF.